Sequencing of this TCR beta chain was carried out in a study of cytomegalovirus exposure and HLA in healthy donors. Whole-study results and caveats: Analysis performed later showed TCR beta chains linked to HLA being more clonally expanded than equally common others.

This clone was recorded once. Antigen unknown. The CDR3 spans 15 residues. The V and J ends lost 2 bases and 0 bases respectively, with 11 bases between them. Germline CDR1 and CDR2: SEHNR and FQNEAQ (reference sequence). Primers for the PCR totalled 60 Vbeta and 13 Jbeta. Method: immunoSEQ multiplex PCR; TCRdb's copy keeps in-frame clones and lacks some. The repertoire includes around 150,000 clones, roughly four fifths of them detected once, and approximately 1.4% sits in the top ten. V gene TRBV7-9 combines with J gene TRBJ2-7; TRBD2 is a possible D gene (5 bases). Sequencing was performed on PBMCs. This TCR came from a man between 18 and 35 years old in good health and CMV-seronegative. The CDR3 loop is CASSLWERSSYEQYF. The CDR3 DNA sequence: TGTGCCAGCAGCTTATGGGAGAGGAGCTCCTACGAGCAGTACTTC.